The 30 T cell receptor beta chains given below trace back to one sample, sequenced in a study of T-cell memory formation after mild COVID-19. TCRdb used MiXCR to reprocess the 5' RACE reads, holding one entry per CDR3 protein. The table has about 290,000 distinct CDR3 sequences, approximately 16% seen once. The sample was PBMCs or a T cell subset sorted from them (not recorded which). All receptors derive from a man aged 18 to 30 who had mild COVID-19 (a few samples of this study predate the infection). Cell type and time point are not known.

The V and J genes are TRBV29-1 and TRBJ1-3; tentative D call: TRBD1 (6 bases). V lost 7 bases to trimming and J lost 0 bases, with 13 bases between them. Germline values: CDR1 SQVTM, CDR2 ANQGSEA. The CDR3 sequence is 14 residues long. In DNA form, the CDR3 reads TGCAGCGCAACAACAGGGACCTCTGGAAACACCATATATTTT. It encodes CSATTGTSGNTIYF.

The chain carries TRBV9 and TRBJ2-3; a possible D gene is TRBD2 (5 bases). Trimming cost V 3 bases and J 2 bases, with 16 bases left between them. CDR3 size: 16 residues. Germline V gene lookup returns CDR1 SGDLS and CDR2 YYNGEE. The CDR3 region is CASSAHRRGYTDTQYF. CDR3 DNA sequence: TGTGCCAGCAGCGCCCATCGCCGGGGATACACAGATACGCAGTATTTT. The full variable domain, in which reference TRBV9 and TRBJ2-3 provide the parts outside the CDR3, is DSGVTQTPKHLITATGQRVTLRCSPRSGDLSVYWYQQSLDQGLQFLIQYYNGEERAKGNILERFSAQQFPDLHSELNLSSLELGDSALYFCASSAHRRGYTDTQYFGPGTRLTVL.

In its sample, this clonotype was seen many times. The chain combines TRBV29-1 with TRBJ2-3; maybe TRBD2 (6 bases). Per the germline V gene, CDR1 is SQVTM and CDR2 is ANQGSEA. The CDR3 consists of 15 residues. With 0 bases removed from V and 6 bases from J, the gap between germline ends came to 16 bases. The CDR3 is CSVEDEGRLADTQYF. DNA for the CDR3: TGCAGCGTTGAAGACGAAGGGAGGTTAGCTGATACGCAGTATTTT.

The V gene is TRBV7-6, the J gene TRBJ1-2, with D hard to call. Germline loops: CDR1 SGHVS, CDR2 FNYEAQ. The CDR3 loop spans 14 amino acids. V gave up 5 bases and J gave up 4 bases, with 14 bases separating them. The CDR3, as DNA: TGTGCCAGCAGCCCCCGGGAAGGGCCCTATGGCTACACCTTC. Translation gives CASSPREGPYGYTF.

This clonotype has just a few counts. The chain recombines TRBV4-3 with TRBJ2-5; no reliable D call. The V and J ends lost 0 bases and 2 bases respectively, with 7 bases between them. This CDR3 is 14 amino acids long. Per the germline V gene, CDR1 is LGHNA and CDR2 is YSLEER. Here the CDR3 DNA reads TGCGCCAGCAGCCAAGACAGAGCTCAAGAGACCCAGTACTTC. This sequence encodes CASSQDRAQETQYF.

CDR3 region: CATSDTSGANVLTF. The DNA of the CDR3 is TGTGCCACCAGTGACACGTCTGGGGCCAACGTCCTGACTTTC. V and J are TRBV24-1 and TRBJ2-6; D is unresolved. Looked up from germline, CDR1 is KGHDR and CDR2 is SFDVKD. The CDR3 consists of 14 residues. Trimming cost V 4 bases and J 1 base, with 4 bases left between them.

This clonotype occurred a few times. This sequence joins TRBV7-2 and TRBJ2-1, with D unclear. Germline assignment: CDR1 SGHTA and CDR2 FQGNSA. CDR3 size: 14 residues. Trimming cost V 3 bases and J 8 bases, with 14 bases left between them. In DNA form, the CDR3 reads TGTGCCAGCAGCTTTTCGCTACACTGGGATGAGCAGTTCTTC. It is translated as CASSFSLHWDEQFF.

This clonotype has a handful of counts. The chain uses TRBV3-1 and TRBJ2-2; 7 bases agree with TRBD2. CDR3 length equals 15 residues. Germline lookup yields CDR1 LGHDT and CDR2 YNNKEL (reference sequence). Trimming took 4 bases from V and 4 from J; bases not matched to a gene: 6. The CDR3 DNA is TGTGCCAGCAGCCGGGAGGGGCTGGGCACCGGGGAGCTGTTTTTT. Its protein product is CASSREGLGTGELFF.

This clonotype was seen more than once but under ten times. This rearrangement joins TRBV15 to TRBJ1-2; D ambiguous. The V end was cut by 4 bases, the J end by 5 bases, with 8 bases between. Germline CDR1 reads LNHNV; CDR2 reads YYDKDF (reference sequence). The CDR3 is made up of 12 amino acids. The CDR3 DNA reads as TGTGCCACCAGCACTGAGAAGTATGGCTACACCTTC. Protein product: CATSTEKYGYTF.

V is TRBV6-2 or TRBV6-3 and J is TRBJ2-2; 7 nucleotides match TRBD1. V lost 10 bases to trimming and J lost 5 bases; unmatched junction nucleotides: 7. This CDR3 comprises 13 residues. CDR1 is MNHEY, CDR2 SVGEGT, per germline. The CDR3 DNA follows: TGTGCCACCATGTACAGGGGAACCGGGGAGCTGTTTTTT. Amino acids: CATMYRGTGELFF.

This clonotype came up a few times. The chain links TRBV20-1 to TRBJ2-5; D is unresolved. Germline V gene lookup returns CDR1 DFQATT and CDR2 SNEGSKA (reference sequence). Trimming removed 0 bases from V and 1 base from J, with 9 bases in between. The CDR3 length is 14 residues. The CDR3 DNA reads as TGCAGTGCTAGAGATCCCTACTCCCAAGAGACCCAGTACTTC. This gives the protein CSARDPYSQETQYF.

Here the CDR3 reads CSASGQGHLEAFF. The CDR3 DNA follows: TGCAGCGCCTCTGGACAGGGACACCTTGAAGCTTTCTTT. The chain combines TRBV29-1 with TRBJ1-1; TRBD1 matches 8 bases. The CDR3 consists of 13 residues. Germline CDR1 reads SQVTM; CDR2 reads ANQGSEA. V gave up 7 bases and J gave up 7 bases; unmatched junction bases: 11.

The chain recombines TRBV6-6 with TRBJ2-3, with D perhaps matching TRBD2 (6 bases). The CDR3 runs to 13 residues. V lost 8 bases to trimming and J lost 4 bases, with 13 bases between them. Looked up from germline, CDR1 is MNHNY and CDR2 is SVGAGI (reference sequence). The CDR3, as DNA: TGTGCCAGCGTTCGGGGGTCCGCAGATACGCAGTATTTT. This encodes CASVRGSADTQYF.

Only a few counts were recorded for this clonotype. V is TRBV7-2 and J is TRBJ1-3; possible D gene TRBD1, 5 bases. Per the germline V gene, CDR1 is SGHTA and CDR2 is FQGNSA. Deletions cut 7 bases from V and 3 bases from J, with 10 bases between. This CDR3 spans 13 amino acids. The CDR3 DNA is TGTGCCAGCACTCCGGGGCATGGAAACACCATATATTTT. It codes for CASTPGHGNTIYF.

This clonotype was picked up a small number of times. The rearrangement uses TRBV4-1 and TRBJ2-3; 7 positions agree with TRBD2. The V gene's germline CDR1 is MGHRA and CDR2 YSYEKL. This CDR3 has 16 amino acids. V shed 2 bases, J shed 6 bases, and the junction held 11 bases outside the gene matches. CDR3 in amino acids: CASSQPRRGDADTQYF. The CDR3 DNA sequence: TGCGCCAGCAGCCAACCCCGTCGGGGGGACGCGGATACGCAGTATTTT.

This clonotype showed up just a few times. V and J are TRBV4-2 and TRBJ2-1; 7 nucleotides align to TRBD1. This CDR3 region has 15 residues. The V segment lost 3 bases and the J segment 9 bases; nucleotides outside the gene matches: 11. CDR1 is LGHNA, CDR2 YNFKEQ, per germline. CDR3: CASSQTGTVEFEQFF. CDR3 DNA sequence: TGTGCCAGCAGCCAGACCGGGACAGTAGAATTTGAGCAGTTCTTC.

The sample holds a few counts of this clonotype. The chain couples TRBV24-1 to TRBJ2-3; D unresolved. The germline gives CDR1 KGHDR, CDR2 SFDVKD. Trimming shortened V by 6 bases and J by 2 bases, and 5 bases separated the two germline ends. The CDR3 is 12 residues long. CDR3 sequence (DNA): TGTGCCACCAGTCAGGACACAGATACGCAGTATTTT. Translated, it gives CATSQDTDTQYF.

The chain has TRBV5-1 and TRBJ2-1, with D uncertain. Germline V gene data show CDR1 as SGHRS and CDR2 as YFSETQ. This CDR3 spans 15 amino acids. The ends were cut back, 2 bases at V and 2 bases at J, with 11 bases in the middle. The CDR3 nucleotides are TGCGCCAGCAGCTTTGACGGGTCCCCCTACAATGAGCAGTTCTTC. Protein: CASSFDGSPYNEQFF.

The table lists this clonotype with many counts. CDR3 nucleotide sequence: TGCAGTGCTAGAGCCCTCCAGGGGAATCAGCCCCAGCATTTT. Translating it yields CSARALQGNQPQHF. The rearrangement joins TRBV20-1 to TRBJ1-5, with a tentative D call TRBD1 (6 bases). The CDR3 has 14 amino acids. The V gene's germline CDR1 is DFQATT and CDR2 SNEGSKA (reference sequence). V dropped 1 base and J dropped 4 bases, with 11 bases sitting between them.

The table lists this clonotype with many counts. The rearrangement joins TRBV4-3 to TRBJ2-1; 8 nucleotides line up with TRBD2. The J segment lost 6 bases and the V segment lost 0 bases, leaving 10 bases of the junction unmatched. This CDR3 spans 17 amino acids. Germline loops: CDR1 LGHNA, CDR2 YSLEER. Here the CDR3 reads CASSQDWAGGFLNEQFF. For the CDR3, the DNA is TGCGCCAGCAGCCAAGATTGGGCGGGGGGCTTCCTCAATGAGCAGTTCTTC.

This clonotype was detected only a few times. J is TRBJ1-1 and V is TRBV5-1, with 9 bases identical to TRBD1. Germline CDR1 and CDR2: SGHRS and YFSETQ. The CDR3 has 14 amino acids. The J segment lost 8 bases and the V segment lost 5 bases, leaving 10 bases of the junction unmatched. The CDR3 loop reads CASRPSGTGIEAFF. The CDR3 DNA is TGCGCCAGCAGACCTTCCGGGACAGGGATAGAAGCTTTCTTT.

This clonotype turned up a few times. The rearrangement links TRBV6-6 to TRBJ1-2, with D maybe TRBD1 (6 bases). This CDR3 has 14 amino acids. CDR1 is MNHNY and CDR2 is SVGAGI in the germline V gene (reference sequence). The V and J ends lost 2 bases and 4 bases respectively, with 11 bases between them. Here the CDR3 reads CASSYTTGSYGYTF. In DNA form, the CDR3 reads TGTGCCAGCAGTTACACTACAGGGTCCTATGGCTACACCTTC.

This clonotype was seen many times. The rearrangement uses TRBV7-2 and TRBJ2-3; 8 bases map to TRBD1. The CDR3 covers 15 residues. Looked up from germline, CDR1 is SGHTA and CDR2 is FQGNSA. V shed 4 bases, J shed 2 bases, and the junction held 5 bases outside the gene matches. CDR3 residues: CASSSWTGSTDTQYF. The CDR3, as DNA: TGTGCCAGCAGCTCGTGGACAGGGTCCACAGATACGCAGTATTTT. Looking up the rest from reference TRBV7-2 and TRBJ2-3 gives the full variable domain: GAGVSQSPSNKVTEKGKDVELRCDPISGHTALYWYRQSLGQGLEFLIYFQGNSAPDKSGLPSDRFSAERTGGSVSTLTIQRTQQEDSAVYLCASSSWTGSTDTQYFGPGTRLTVL.

This clonotype was seen only a few times. The CDR3 reads CARAGHEQYF. In DNA form, the CDR3 reads TGTGCCAGGGCCGGGCACGAGCAGTACTTC. The chain uses TRBV9 and TRBJ2-7; D ambiguous. Between the trimmed V and J ends, which lost 8 bases and 5 bases, there was a span of 8 bases. CDR3 length: 10 residues. CDR1 and CDR2 (germline): SGDLS, YYNGEE. The complete variable domain, with remaining parts taken from reference TRBV9 and TRBJ2-7, reads DSGVTQTPKHLITATGQRVTLRCSPRSGDLSVYWYQQSLDQGLQFLIQYYNGEERAKGNILERFSAQQFPDLHSELNLSSLELGDSALYFCARAGHEQYFGPGTRLTVT.

This clonotype was seen a few times. The chain's CDR3 is CATSRDRRDYGYTF. The CDR3 DNA reads as TGTGCCACCAGCAGAGATAGGAGGGACTATGGCTACACCTTC. The J gene is TRBJ1-2, the V gene TRBV15; D is ambiguous. CDR1 is LNHNV, CDR2 YYDKDF, per germline (reference sequence). This CDR3 is 14 amino acids long. Trimming pared 0 bases from V and 3 bases from J, leaving 8 bases between.

This clonotype was detected only a few times. The chain is built from TRBV4-2 and TRBJ2-1, with TRBD2 matching 10 bases. V dropped 0 bases and J dropped 8; count of bases not matched to a gene: 7. This CDR3 has 16 residues. The germline CDR1 and CDR2 sequences are LGHNA and YNFKEQ. The CDR3 nucleotides are TGTGCCAGCAGCCAAGAAGGAGCGGGGGGGCAGGATGAGCAGTTCTTC. Translating gives CASSQEGAGGQDEQFF.

CDR3 sequence (DNA): TGTGCCAGCAGTCTGGCACAGGGAGCCCCCGGGGAGCTGTTTTTT. Residues: CASSLAQGAPGELFF. The chain carries TRBV7-9 and TRBJ2-2, with a tentative D call TRBD1 (6 bases). Trimming left V 6 bases short and J 6 bases short, with 17 bases between. The CDR3 spans 15 residues. Germline lookup yields CDR1 SEHNR and CDR2 FQNEAQ (reference sequence). The full variable domain, rest sourced from reference TRBV7-9 and TRBJ2-2, is DTGVSQNPRHKITKRGQNVTFRCDPISEHNRLYWYRQTLGQGPEFLTYFQNEAQLEKSRLLSDRFSAERPKGSFSTLEIQRTEQGDSAMYLCASSLAQGAPGELFFGEGSRLTVL.

The CDR3 nucleotides read TGTGCCAGCAGCTTCAGGGGTATTGCCGGGGAGCTGTTTTTT. Translated: CASSFRGIAGELFF. The chain uses TRBV5-6 and TRBJ2-2, with D maybe TRBD1 (6 bases). With 2 bases removed from V and 6 bases from J, the gap between germline ends came to 11 bases. In germline, CDR1 is SGHDT, CDR2 YYEEEE. The CDR3 consists of 14 residues.

This clonotype was seen more than once but under ten times. The V and J genes are TRBV7-8 and TRBJ2-1, with 10 positions matching TRBD2. This CDR3 is 15 amino acids long. Germline V lookup: CDR1 SGHVS, CDR2 FQNEAQ. V shed 5 bases and J 10 bases; nucleotides not matched to a gene: 11. The chain's CDR3 is CASSLSSLAGNEQFF. For the CDR3, the DNA is TGTGCCAGCAGCCTTTCGTCACTAGCGGGGAACGAGCAGTTCTTC.

The sample holds many counts of this clonotype. The chain links TRBV18 to TRBJ2-3; D gene ambiguous. CDR3 length: 12 amino acids. The germline gives CDR1 KGHSH, CDR2 LQKENI. V was shortened by 8 bases and J by 0 bases, with 6 bases between the two germline ends. The CDR3 protein is CASSPSTDTQYF. Here the CDR3 DNA reads TGTGCCAGCAGCCCTAGCACAGATACGCAGTATTTT. The full variable domain, rest sourced from reference TRBV18 and TRBJ2-3, is NAGVMQNPRHLVRRRGQEARLRCSPMKGHSHVYWYRQLPEEGLKFMVYLQKENIIDESGMPKERFSAEFPKEGPSILRIQQVVRGDSAAYFCASSPSTDTQYFGPGTRLTVL.